The 17 T cell receptor beta chains below were found in one sample sequenced in a study of cytotoxic CD8 clonotypes in ibrutinib-treated CLL. Assay used: immunoSEQ multiplex PCR; TCRdb lists only in-frame clones, some missing. The sample has roughly 220,000 clones; roughly 79% are singletons. This specimen consisted of PBMCs, obtained after 12 months of ibrutinib treatment. The source is a human donor with chronic lymphocytic leukemia.

J is TRBJ2-1 and V is TRBV4-1, with 9 bases that match TRBD1. Germline trimming cut 1 base from V and 4 bases from J; bases unmatched to any gene: 8. The CDR3 covers 17 residues. Germline V gene data show CDR1 as MGHRA and CDR2 as YSYEKL. The CDR3 DNA follows: TGCGCCAGCAGCCAAGGACAGGGGGGTAGGGGATACAATGAGCAGTTCTTC. This gives the protein CASSQGQGGRGYNEQFF.

The J gene is TRBJ1-1, the V gene TRBV25-1; D possibly corresponds to TRBD1 (6 bases). The CDR3 is 15 amino acids. V was pared by 8 bases and J by 4 bases, with 20 bases between. Per the germline V gene, CDR1 is MGHDK and CDR2 is SYGVNS. The CDR3 protein is CASGGGRGMGTEAFF. In DNA form, the CDR3 reads TGTGCCAGCGGGGGCGGGAGGGGTATGGGCACTGAAGCTTTCTTT.

The V and J genes are TRBV5-1 and TRBJ1-1; no clear D gene. This CDR3 has 14 residues. Germline V gene data show CDR1 as SGHRS and CDR2 as YFSETQ. V lost 0 bases, J lost 0 bases, and 6 bases lay in between. CDR3: CASSLGVVNTEAFF. The CDR3 nucleotides read TGCGCCAGCAGCTTGGGGGTAGTGAACACTGAAGCTTTCTTT.

This clone was seen a single time. V is TRBV19 and J is TRBJ2-7; perhaps TRBD2 as D (6 bases). The CDR3 is made up of 13 amino acids. V was clipped by 5 bases and J by 3 bases, with 11 bases between them. Germline V gene sequence: CDR1 LNHDA, CDR2 SQIVND (reference sequence). CDR3 region: CASSSGVDYEQYF. The CDR3 DNA is TGTGCCAGTAGTTCGGGGGTAGACTACGAGCAGTACTTC. Full variable domain (outside the CDR3, taken from reference TRBV19 and TRBJ2-7): DGGITQSPKYLFRKEGQNVTLSCEQNLNHDAMYWYRQDPGQGLRLIYYSQIVNDFQKGDIAEGYSVSREKKESFPLTVTSAQKNPTAFYLCASSSGVDYEQYFGPGTRLTVT.

V and J are TRBV11-2 and TRBJ2-7, with 9 bases identical to TRBD2. The CDR3 is made up of 16 amino acids. Looked up from germline, CDR1 is SGHAT and CDR2 is FQNNGV. The J segment lost 3 bases and the V segment lost 5 bases, leaving 11 bases of the junction unmatched. The CDR3 region has the DNA TGTGCCAGCAGCCATCGGGGGGTAGCGGGAGTCTACGAGCAGTACTTC. Residues: CASSHRGVAGVYEQYF.

V usage is TRBV5-8 and J usage is TRBJ2-7, with D possibly being TRBD2 (5 bases). Deletions cut 0 bases from V and 3 bases from J, with 10 bases between. The germline V gene has CDR1 SGHTS and CDR2 YDEGEE. CDR3 length: 14 amino acids. CDR3 sequence reads: CASSLAGELYEQYF. The CDR3 region has the DNA TGTGCCAGCAGCTTGGCCGGGGAGCTCTACGAGCAGTACTTC.

The V and J genes are TRBV2 and TRBJ2-2; TRBD2 matches 12 bases. This CDR3 region has 16 residues. J gave up 8 bases and V 6 bases, and 10 bases lay outside the gene matches. Per germline, CDR1 SNHLY and CDR2 FYNNEI. CDR3 loop: CASRRAPSGGEGELFF. DNA for the CDR3: TGTGCCAGCAGGAGGGCCCCTAGCGGGGGGGAAGGGGAGCTGTTTTTT.

This rearrangement joins TRBV28 to TRBJ2-5; 7 bases agree with TRBD2. V was pared by 5 bases and J by 4 bases, with 10 bases of the junction left unmatched. The CDR3 loop spans 15 amino acids. Per germline, CDR1 MDHEN and CDR2 SYDVKM. CDR3 sequence: CASSVGGSGLETQYF. The DNA of the CDR3 is TGTGCCAGCAGTGTCGGGGGGTCGGGTCTAGAGACCCAGTACTTC.

The V call is TRBV6-5, the J call TRBJ1-1, with 10 bases aligning to TRBD1. The CDR3 runs to 16 residues. Germline V gene data show CDR1 as MNHEY and CDR2 as SVGAGI. With 4 bases clipped from V and 3 bases from J, the junction kept 8 bases outside the gene matches. CDR3 sequence (DNA): TGTGCCAGCAGTTCATACTTCGGGACAGGGGACACTGAAGCTTTCTTT. Its protein is CASSSYFGTGDTEAFF.

This clone has a handful of counts. V gene TRBV28 combines with J gene TRBJ1-2; D uncertain. Looked up from germline, CDR1 is MDHEN and CDR2 is SYDVKM. This CDR3 is 14 amino acids long. V was trimmed by 3 bases and J by 7 bases, leaving 15 bases between them. The chain's CDR3 is CASSLAVGGVGYTF. CDR3 nucleotides: TGTGCCAGCAGTTTGGCGGTTGGTGGAGTTGGCTACACCTTC.

This chain uses TRBV15 with TRBJ1-6, with D perhaps TRBD1 (5 bases). CDR3 length: 16 amino acids. The germline V and J ends were trimmed by 4 bases and 9 bases, with 19 bases remaining between them. Germline CDR1 reads LNHNV; CDR2 reads YYDKDF (reference sequence). CDR3 sequence reads: CATSTVKQGMSSPLHF. The CDR3, as DNA: TGTGCCACCAGCACTGTTAAGCAGGGTATGAGTTCACCCCTCCACTTT.

The chain has TRBV5-4 and TRBJ2-7; tentative D call: TRBD2 (6 bases). V was trimmed by 4 bases and J by 6 bases, leaving 17 bases between them. Per germline, CDR1 SGHNT and CDR2 YYREEE (reference sequence). The CDR3 has 14 amino acids. DNA for the CDR3: TGTGCCAGCAGCCTGGGCTGGCGGGGTGGCGAGCAGTACTTC. It yields the protein CASSLGWRGGEQYF.

The chain employs TRBV27 and TRBJ2-1; D may be TRBD1 (6 bases). The CDR3 extends over 15 amino acids. Trimming removed 1 base from V and 2 bases from J, with 9 bases in between. Germline assignment: CDR1 MNHEY and CDR2 SMNVEV (reference sequence). The chain's CDR3 is CASSLWQGPYNEQFF. CDR3 bases: TGTGCCAGCAGTTTATGGCAGGGGCCCTACAATGAGCAGTTCTTC.

This clone appeared a single time. The chain joins TRBV5-1 to TRBJ2-2; 7 positions match TRBD1. J was trimmed by 5 bases and V by 4 bases; bases with no gene match: 8. In germline, CDR1 is SGHRS, CDR2 YFSETQ. This CDR3 comprises 15 residues. CDR3 loop: CASSRDSPSTGELFF. DNA for the CDR3: TGCGCCAGCAGCAGGGACAGCCCCTCGACCGGGGAGCTGTTTTTT.

This chain uses TRBV4-1 with TRBJ1-2; the match to TRBD1 covers 12 bases. Losses at the gene ends were 5 bases for V and 3 bases for J; bases not matched to a gene: 4. Per the germline V gene, CDR1 is MGHRA and CDR2 is YSYEKL. The CDR3 has 15 amino acids. The CDR3 DNA reads as TGCGCCAGCAGCTTCGGGACAGGGGGCGACTATGGCTACACCTTC. This sequence encodes CASSFGTGGDYGYTF.

The V and J genes are TRBV2 and TRBJ2-5; no reliable D call. Germline V lookup: CDR1 SNHLY, CDR2 FYNNEI. V was pared by 7 bases and J by 4 bases, with 7 bases between. This CDR3 is 11 amino acids long. The CDR3 region is CASNLIETQYF. CDR3 nucleotides: TGTGCCAGCAATCTCATAGAGACCCAGTACTTC.

This sequence joins TRBV29-1 and TRBJ2-1; D not certain. The V gene's germline CDR1 is SQVTM and CDR2 ANQGSEA. Trimming stripped 1 base from V and 0 bases from J, with 16 bases between. The CDR3 has 17 amino acids. Written as DNA, the CDR3 is TGCAGCGTTGAAGGTGGTCCAACTAAAAGCTCCTACAATGAGCAGTTCTTC. It encodes CSVEGGPTKSSYNEQFF.